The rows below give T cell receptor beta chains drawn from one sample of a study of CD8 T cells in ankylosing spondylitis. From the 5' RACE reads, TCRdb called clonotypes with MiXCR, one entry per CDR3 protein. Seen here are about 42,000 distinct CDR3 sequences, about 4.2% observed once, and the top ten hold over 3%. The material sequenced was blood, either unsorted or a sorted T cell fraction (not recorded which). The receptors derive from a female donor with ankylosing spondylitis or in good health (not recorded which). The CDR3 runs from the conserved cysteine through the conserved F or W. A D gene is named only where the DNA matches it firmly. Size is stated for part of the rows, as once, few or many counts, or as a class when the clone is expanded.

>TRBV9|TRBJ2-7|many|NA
CASSPRSGSEPSEQYF
TGTGCCAGCAGCCCGAGGTCGGGCTCCGAACCCTCCGAGCAGTACTTC
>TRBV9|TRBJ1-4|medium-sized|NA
CASSDGATNEKLFF
TGTGCCAGCAGCGACGGAGCAACTAATGAAAAACTGTTTTTT
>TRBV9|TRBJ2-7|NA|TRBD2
CASSVAGGYYEQYF
TGTGCCAGCAGCGTAGCGGGGGGTTACTACGAGCAGTACTTC
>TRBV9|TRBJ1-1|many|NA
CASSVEGRNTEAFF
TGTGCCAGCAGCGTAGAGGGCCGGAACACTGAAGCTTTCTTT
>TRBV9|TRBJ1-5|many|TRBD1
CASSSGQGASNQPQHF
TGTGCCAGCAGCTCAGGACAGGGGGCGAGCAATCAGCCCCAGCATTTT
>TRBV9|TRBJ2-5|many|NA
CASSPIGGLRETQYF
TGTGCCAGCAGCCCCATTGGGGGCCTTAGAGAGACCCAGTACTTC
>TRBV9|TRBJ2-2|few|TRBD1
CASSPRTGGLGELFF
TGTGCCAGCAGCCCCAGGACAGGGGGCTTGGGGGAGCTGTTTTTT
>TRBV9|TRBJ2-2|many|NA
CASSVAGTNTGELFF
TGTGCCAGCAGCGTAGCCGGGACGAACACCGGGGAGCTGTTTTTT
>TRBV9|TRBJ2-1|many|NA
CASSLRWDAYNEQFF
TGTGCCAGCAGCCTCCGTTGGGACGCCTACAATGAGCAGTTCTTC
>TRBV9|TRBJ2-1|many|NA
CASSGTIFEQFF
TGTGCCAGCAGCGGAACCATCTTTGAGCAGTTCTTC
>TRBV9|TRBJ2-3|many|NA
CASSAELDADTQYF
TGTGCCAGCAGCGCAGAGCTAGATGCAGATACGCAGTATTTT
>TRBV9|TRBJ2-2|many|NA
CASSVSNRANTGELFF
TGTGCCAGCAGCGTCAGCAACAGGGCGAACACCGGGGAGCTGTTTTTT
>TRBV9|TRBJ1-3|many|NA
CASSVSDSPRSGNTIYF
TGTGCCAGCAGCGTATCGGACAGCCCAAGGTCTGGAAACACCATATATTTT
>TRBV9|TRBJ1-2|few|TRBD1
CASSGGQANYGYTF
TGTGCCAGCAGCGGCGGACAGGCTAACTATGGCTACACCTTC
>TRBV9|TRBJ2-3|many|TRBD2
CASKGGGADPTDTQYF
TGTGCCAGCAAGGGCGGGGGGGCGGACCCCACAGATACGCAGTATTTT
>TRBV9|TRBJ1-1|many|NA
CASSVFSGNTEAFF
TGTGCCAGCAGCGTATTTTCAGGGAACACTGAAGCTTTCTTT
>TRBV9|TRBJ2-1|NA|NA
CASSVSATNEQFF
TGTGCCAGCAGCGTTTCAGCAACCAATGAGCAGTTCTTC
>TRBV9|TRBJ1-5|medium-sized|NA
CASGVGNQPQHF
TGTGCCAGCGGGGTAGGCAATCAGCCCCAGCATTTT
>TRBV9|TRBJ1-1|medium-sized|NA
CASSAIITPPEAFF
TGTGCCAGCAGCGCAATAATTACACCGCCTGAAGCTTTCTTT
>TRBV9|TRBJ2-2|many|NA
CASSTPGTPDGELFF
TGTGCCAGCAGCACCCCCGGGACCCCCGACGGGGAGCTGTTTTTT
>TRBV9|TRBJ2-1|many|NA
CASSVDFDNEQFF
TGTGCCAGCAGCGTAGATTTCGACAATGAGCAGTTCTTC
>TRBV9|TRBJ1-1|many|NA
CASSVNPGVGLAFF
TGTGCCAGCAGCGTAAACCCAGGGGTAGGGCTAGCTTTCTTT
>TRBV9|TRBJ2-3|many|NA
CASSGGHTDTQYF
TGTGCCAGCAGCGGGGGCCACACAGATACGCAGTATTTT
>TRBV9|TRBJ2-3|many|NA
CASSQTGGTQYF
TGTGCCAGCAGCCAAACAGGAGGCACGCAGTATTTT
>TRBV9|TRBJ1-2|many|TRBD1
CASSVTGDRGYGYTF
TGTGCCAGCAGCGTGACAGGGGACCGCGGCTATGGCTACACCTTC
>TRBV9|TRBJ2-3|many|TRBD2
CASSVQAGGADTQYF
TGTGCCAGCAGCGTACAAGCGGGGGGCGCGGATACGCAGTATTTT
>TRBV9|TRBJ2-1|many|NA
CASSLGLAGGEQFF
TGTGCCAGCAGTCTGGGACTGGCTGGGGGTGAGCAGTTCTTC
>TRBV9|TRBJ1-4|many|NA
CASSYPGLSANEKLFF
TGTGCCAGCAGCTACCCAGGCTTGTCGGCTAATGAAAAACTGTTTTTT
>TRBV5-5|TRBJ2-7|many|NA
CASSAGQLISYEQYF
TGTGCCAGCAGCGCGGGACAGTTGATCTCCTACGAGCAGTACTTC
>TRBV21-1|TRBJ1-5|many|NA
CASSTPVDQPQHF
TGTGCCAGCAGCACGCCGGTGGATCAGCCCCAGCATTTT
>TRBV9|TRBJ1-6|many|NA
CASSVRENSPLHF
TGTGCCAGCAGCGTAAGGGAGAATTCACCCCTCCACTTT
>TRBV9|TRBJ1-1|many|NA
CASSVSSRMGAEAFF
TGTGCCAGCAGCGTATCGTCCCGAATGGGCGCTGAAGCTTTCTTT
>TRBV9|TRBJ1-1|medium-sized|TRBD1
CASSVGGRGPAFF
TGTGCCAGCAGCGTAGGGGGCAGGGGGCCGGCTTTCTTT
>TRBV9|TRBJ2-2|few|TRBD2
CASSPHGLAGGRTGELFF
TGTGCCAGCAGCCCTCATGGACTAGCGGGGGGTCGAACCGGGGAGCTGTTTTTT
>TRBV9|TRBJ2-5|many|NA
CASSPGSETQYF
TGTGCCAGCAGCCCTGGTAGTGAGACCCAGTACTTC
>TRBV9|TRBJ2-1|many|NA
CASSPRPKPFSEQFF
TGTGCCAGCAGCCCACGACCCAAACCGTTTAGTGAGCAGTTCTTC
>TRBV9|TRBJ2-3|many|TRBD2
CASSGYSSGGTDTQYF
TGTGCCAGCAGCGGGTATTCTAGCGGGGGCACAGATACGCAGTATTTT
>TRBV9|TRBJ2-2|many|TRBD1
CASSSRGPGQGNTGELFF
TGTGCCAGCAGCTCGCGAGGACCGGGACAGGGGAACACCGGGGAGCTGTTTTTT
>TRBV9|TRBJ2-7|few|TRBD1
CASSVRDRALEQYF
TGTGCCAGCAGCGTCCGGGACAGGGCCTTGGAGCAGTACTTC
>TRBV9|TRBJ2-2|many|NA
CASSVDSHTGELFF
TGTGCCAGCAGCGTGGACTCCCACACCGGGGAGCTGTTTTTT
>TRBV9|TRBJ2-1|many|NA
CASTPPGAWSNEQFF
TGTGCCAGCACCCCTCCGGGGGCTTGGAGCAATGAGCAGTTCTTC
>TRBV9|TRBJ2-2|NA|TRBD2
CATHRGSGGETGELFF
TGTGCCACCCACCGAGGGAGCGGGGGGGAAACCGGGGAGCTGTTTTTT
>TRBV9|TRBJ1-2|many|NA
CASSASGHYGYTF
TGTGCCAGCAGCGCGTCGGGGCACTATGGCTACACCTTC
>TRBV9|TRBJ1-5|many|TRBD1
CASSATGVNQPQHF
TGTGCCAGCAGCGCGACAGGGGTCAATCAGCCCCAGCATTTT
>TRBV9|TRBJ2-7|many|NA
CASSVEVHSYEQYF
TGTGCCAGCAGCGTAGAGGTACACTCCTACGAGCAGTACTTC
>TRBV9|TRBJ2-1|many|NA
CASSPAHEQFF
TGTGCCAGCAGCCCAGCTCATGAGCAGTTCTTC
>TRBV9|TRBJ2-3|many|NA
CASSVYGPSRTDTQYF
TGTGCCAGCAGCGTTTACGGCCCCTCCCGCACAGATACGCAGTATTTT
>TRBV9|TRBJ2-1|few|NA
CASSVGWDRGQFF
TGTGCCAGCAGCGTAGGTTGGGACCGAGGGCAGTTCTTC
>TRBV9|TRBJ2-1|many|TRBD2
CASSVGTSVNEQFF
TGTGCCAGCAGCGTAGGCACTAGCGTCAATGAGCAGTTCTTC
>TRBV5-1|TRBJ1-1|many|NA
CASSLRGREMNTEAFF
TGCGCCAGCAGCTTGAGGGGAAGGGAGATGAACACTGAAGCTTTCTTT
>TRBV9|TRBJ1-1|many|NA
CASSPRTVNTEAFF
TGTGCCAGCAGCCCCCGGACGGTGAACACTGAAGCTTTCTTT
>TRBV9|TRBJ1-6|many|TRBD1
CASSATADRASPLHF
TGTGCCAGCAGCGCCACCGCCGACAGGGCTTCACCCCTCCACTTT
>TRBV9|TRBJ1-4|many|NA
CASSSGHIGEKLFF
TGTGCCAGCAGCTCTGGACATATCGGGGAAAAACTGTTTTTT